This T cell receptor (beta chain) was captured by sequencing in a study of cytomegalovirus exposure and HLA in healthy donors. Whole-study findings and limits: According to an earlier analysis, most TCR beta V segments yielded productive rearrangements about 87% or about 30% of the time.

This PCR relied on a set of 60 Vbeta primers and 13 Jbeta primers. The data were produced by immunoSEQ multiplex PCR, yet TCRdb's version contains in-frame clones alone and is incomplete. This sample has approximately 93,000 clones; about four fifths occur once, and the top ten carry approximately 3.6%. There are 16 residues in the CDR3. Trimming took 2 bases from V and 2 from J; bases not matched to a gene: 2. Germline CDR1 is LNHDA and CDR2 is SQIVND (reference sequence). Comments on this clone: The antigen remains undetermined.

This TCR was sampled from a man over 45 in good health and CMV-seronegative. The genes are TRBV19 and TRBJ2-5, with 13 bases that match TRBD2. The sequenced material came from PBMCs. The DNA of the CDR3 is TGTGCCAGTAGTATACAACTAGCGGGAGGGCAAGAGACCCAGTACTTC. Translated: CASSIQLAGGQETQYF.